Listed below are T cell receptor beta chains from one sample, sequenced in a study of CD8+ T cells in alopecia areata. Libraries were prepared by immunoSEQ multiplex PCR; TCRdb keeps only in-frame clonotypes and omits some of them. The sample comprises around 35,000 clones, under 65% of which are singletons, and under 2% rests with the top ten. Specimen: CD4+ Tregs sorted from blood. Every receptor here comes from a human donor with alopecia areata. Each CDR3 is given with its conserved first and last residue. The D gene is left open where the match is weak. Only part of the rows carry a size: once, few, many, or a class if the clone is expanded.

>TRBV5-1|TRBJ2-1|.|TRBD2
TGCGCCAGCGGAGGCGGGGGGAATAGCAATGAGCAGTTCTTC
CASGGGGNSNEQFF
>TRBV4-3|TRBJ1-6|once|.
TGCGCCAGCAGCCAAGTCCGGGACGGGAATTCACCCCTCCACTTT
CASSQVRDGNSPLHF
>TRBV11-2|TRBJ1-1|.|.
TGTGCCAGCAGTAGGACGCCGGCTGAAGCTTTCTTT
CASSRTPAEAFF
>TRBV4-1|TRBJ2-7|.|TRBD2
TGCGCCAGCAGCCAAGATCCCGGGACTAGCGGGATCTACGAGCAGTACTTC
CASSQDPGTSGIYEQYF
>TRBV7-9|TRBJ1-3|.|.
TGTGCCAGCAGCTTAGAAGGCTCGGCTGGAAACACCATATATTTT
CASSLEGSAGNTIYF
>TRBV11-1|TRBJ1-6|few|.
TGTGCCAGCAGCCCCCGGACCTTCAAAGCGGATTCACCCCTCCACTTT
CASSPRTFKADSPLHF
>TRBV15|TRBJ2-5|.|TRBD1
TGTGCCACCAGCAGAGATCGACAGGGGCAAGAGACCCAGTACTTC
CATSRDRQGQETQYF
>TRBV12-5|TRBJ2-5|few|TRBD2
TGTGCTAGTGGTTTGATCACGACTAGCGGGGGCCCCGGTGGGACCCAGTACTTC
CASGLITTSGGPGGTQYF
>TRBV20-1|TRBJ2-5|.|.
TGCAGTGCTAGAGATCTAGAGACCCAGTACTTC
CSARDLETQYF
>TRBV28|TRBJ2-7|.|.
TGTGCCAGCAACCAACTAGGGTCGTCCTACGAGCAGTACTTC
CASNQLGSSYEQYF
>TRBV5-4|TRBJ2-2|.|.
TGTGCCAGCAGCTTTACACCGAACACCGGGGAGCTGTTTTTT
CASSFTPNTGELFF
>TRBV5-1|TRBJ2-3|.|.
TGCGCCAGCAGCCGACTTGGACAAGACAATACGCAGTATTTT
CASSRLGQDNTQYF
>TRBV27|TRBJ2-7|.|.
TGTGCCAGCAGTTTTCGGACGGGGGAGCAGTACTTC
CASSFRTGEQYF
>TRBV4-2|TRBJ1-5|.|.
TGTGCCAGCAGCCAAGTGGTGAATCAGCCCCAGCATTTT
CASSQVVNQPQHF
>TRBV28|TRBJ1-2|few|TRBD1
TGTGCCAGCATCAAGTCAGGGGGTCGAGGCTACACCTTC
CASIKSGGRGYTF
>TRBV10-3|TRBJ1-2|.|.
TGTGCCATCAGTGAAGGGCCCTATGGCTACACCTTC
CAISEGPYGYTF
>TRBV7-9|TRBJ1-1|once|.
TGTGCCAGCAGCTTTGACACCCCGCTTGGAGCTTTCTTT
CASSFDTPLGAFF
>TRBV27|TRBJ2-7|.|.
TGTGCCAGCAGTCGCCAGGAACGGGCCTACGAGCAGTACTTC
CASSRQERAYEQYF
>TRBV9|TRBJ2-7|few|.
TGTGCCAGCAGCCCTATGGGGACTGGCTACGAGCAGTACTTC
CASSPMGTGYEQYF
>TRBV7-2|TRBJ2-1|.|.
TGTGCCAGCAGCTCACGCAAGGGTGTTCACAATGAGCAGTTCTTC
CASSSRKGVHNEQFF
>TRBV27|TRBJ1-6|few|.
TGTGCCAGCAGTCCATTCTATAATTCACCCCTCCACTTT
CASSPFYNSPLHF
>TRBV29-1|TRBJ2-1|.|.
TGCAGCGTTGACGCTAGGTCTAATGAGCAGTTCTTC
CSVDARSNEQFF
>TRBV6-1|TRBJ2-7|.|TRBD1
TGTGCCACCCGGACAGGGCATTGGGGGGTCTACGAGCAGTACTTC
CATRTGHWGVYEQYF
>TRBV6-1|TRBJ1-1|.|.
TGTGCCAGCACCCTACTTAGGGACACTGAAGCTTTCTTT
CASTLLRDTEAFF
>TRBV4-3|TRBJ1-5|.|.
TGCGCCAGCAGCCAAGAAGGGGGAGGGGAGCCCCAGCATTTT
CASSQEGGGEPQHF
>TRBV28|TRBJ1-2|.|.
TGTGCCAGCAGTAGGGTGTCGGATGGCTACACCTTC
CASSRVSDGYTF
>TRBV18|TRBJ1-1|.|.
TGTGCCAGCTTATCAACAGAGAACACTGAAGCTTTCTTT
CASLSTENTEAFF
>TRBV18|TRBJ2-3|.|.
TGTGCCAGCTCACCACAAATCGGAGACGGGATGGCGCAGTATTTT
CASSPQIGDGMAQYF
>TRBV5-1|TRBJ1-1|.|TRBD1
TGCGCCAGCAGCTTGGTGGACAGGGATAACACTGAAGCTTTCTTT
CASSLVDRDNTEAFF
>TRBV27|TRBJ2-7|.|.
TGTGCCAGCAGCCGTGAGTATCCCTACGAGCAGTACTTC
CASSREYPYEQYF
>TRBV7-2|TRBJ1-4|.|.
TGTGCCAGCAGCTCCCGGAGTCTCGGAGAAAAACTGTTTTTT
CASSSRSLGEKLFF
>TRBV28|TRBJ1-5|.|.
TGTGCCAGCTCTCGCTTGGAAGGGGATTTCGGGAATCAGCCCCAGCATTTT
CASSRLEGDFGNQPQHF
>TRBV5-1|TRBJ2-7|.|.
TGCGCCAGCAGCCCCACGGTTGACGGGGTAACCTACGAGCAGTACTTC
CASSPTVDGVTYEQYF
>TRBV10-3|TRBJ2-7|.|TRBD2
TGTGCCATCAGAGCTAGCGGGGGGAGCTACGAGCAGTACTTC
CAIRASGGSYEQYF
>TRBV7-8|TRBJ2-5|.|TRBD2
TGTGCCAGCCGGGGCGGGAGAGAGACCCAGTACTTC
CASRGGRETQYF
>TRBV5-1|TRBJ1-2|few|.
TGCGCCAGCAGCAAAGACGGCTATGGCTACACCTTC
CASSKDGYGYTF
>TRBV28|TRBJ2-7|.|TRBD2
TGTGCCAGCAGTTTTACTAGCGGGAGGTTCAACGAGCAGTACTTC
CASSFTSGRFNEQYF
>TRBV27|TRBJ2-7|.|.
TGTGCCAGCAGTTTTTCAGGATTTCCGGACTACGAGCAGTACTTC
CASSFSGFPDYEQYF